One and the same sample provided the 15 T cell receptor beta chains below, sequenced in a study of T cell responses to AZD1222 COVID-19 vaccine. Libraries were prepared by immunoSEQ multiplex PCR; TCRdb keeps only in-frame clonotypes and omits some of them. This repertoire shows around 96,000 clones, about 90% found once; its top ten account for roughly 10%. The source material was peripheral blood, sampled 28 days after the second AZD1222 dose. The origin of the receptors is an adult who received the AZD1222 COVID-19 vaccine.

The chain joins TRBV7-9 to TRBJ1-2; a possible D gene is TRBD1 (5 bases). V lost 5 bases, J lost 4 bases, and 14 bases lay in between. CDR1 SEHNR and CDR2 FQNEAQ come from the germline V gene (reference sequence). This CDR3 comprises 14 residues. The CDR3, as DNA: TGTGCCAGCAGCGGCTGGACGGGACCCTATGGCTACACCTTC. Translated, it gives CASSGWTGPYGYTF.

The chain couples TRBV2 to TRBJ2-1; TRBD1 matches at 9 bases. Germline lookup yields CDR1 SNHLY and CDR2 FYNNEI. CDR3 length: 15 amino acids. V was clipped by 5 bases and J by 5 bases; unmatched bases: 7. The CDR3 reads CASSTGGSLNNEQFF. CDR3 bases: TGTGCCAGCAGTACAGGGGGCAGCTTAAACAATGAGCAGTTCTTC.

This clone was counted once. This rearrangement joins TRBV11-2 to TRBJ2-5, with TRBD2 matching over 7 bases. The CDR3 has 15 amino acids. Trimming removed 4 bases from V and 0 bases from J; junction bases left unmatched: 5. Germline loops: CDR1 SGHAT, CDR2 FQNNGV. CDR3 in amino acids: CASSYGGMNQETQYF. As DNA, the CDR3 is TGTGCCAGCAGCTACGGGGGGATGAACCAAGAGACCCAGTACTTC.

The rearrangement uses TRBV2 and TRBJ2-5; D gene ambiguous. Germline V gene sequence: CDR1 SNHLY, CDR2 FYNNEI. This CDR3 has 11 amino acids. V was clipped by 6 bases and J by 2 bases, with 4 bases between them. The CDR3: CASREQETQYF. The CDR3 region has the DNA TGTGCCAGCAGGGAACAAGAGACCCAGTACTTC.

As for this clone: At the DNA level, this CDR3 is encoded by other sequences in the same sample as well. The chain combines TRBV7-9 with TRBJ2-7; TRBD1 might be the D (6 bases). The CDR3 runs to 12 residues. Deletions cut 4 bases from V and 4 bases from J, with 8 bases between. Germline CDR1 and CDR2: SEHNR and FQNEAQ (reference sequence). The CDR3 region is CASSSQGYEQYF. The DNA for the CDR3 is TGTGCCAGCAGCTCGCAGGGGTACGAGCAGTACTTC.

J is TRBJ2-3 and V is TRBV11-2; 11 nucleotides agree with TRBD2. The CDR3 totals 18 residues. Losses at the gene ends were 4 bases for V and 1 base for J; bases not matched to a gene: 10. CDR1 is SGHAT and CDR2 is FQNNGV in the germline V gene. CDR3 residues: CASSSAGLAVVGTDTQYF. The CDR3 DNA follows: TGTGCCAGCAGCTCCGCGGGACTAGCGGTAGTGGGCACAGATACGCAGTATTTT. Filled out from reference TRBV11-2 and TRBJ2-3, the complete variable domain reads EAGVAQSPRYKIIEKRQSVAFWCNPISGHATLYWYQQILGQGPKLLIQFQNNGVVDDSQLPKDRFSAERLKGVDSTLKIQPAKLEDSAVYLCASSSAGLAVVGTDTQYFGPGTRLTVL.

The chain has TRBV18 and TRBJ1-3, with D perhaps matching TRBD1 (6 bases). Germline CDR1 reads KGHSH; CDR2 reads LQKENI. V was pared by 5 bases and J by 4 bases, with 9 bases between. CDR3 length: 13 residues. CDR3 region: CASSGGLGNTIYF. CDR3 in DNA: TGTGCCAGCTCAGGGGGGCTGGGAAACACCATATATTTT. The full variable domain, rest sourced from reference TRBV18 and TRBJ1-3, is NAGVMQNPRHLVRRRGQEARLRCSPMKGHSHVYWYRQLPEEGLKFMVYLQKENIIDESGMPKERFSAEFPKEGPSILRIQQVVRGDSAAYFCASSGGLGNTIYFGEGSWLTVV.

The rearrangement links TRBV7-3 to TRBJ2-3; a weak D match, TRBD2 (7 bases). The CDR3 is 18 amino acids. The germline V and J ends were trimmed by 5 bases and 0 bases, with 21 bases remaining between them. Germline V CDR1 and CDR2: SGHTA, FQGTGA. CDR3 sequence reads: CASSLLGALASSTDTQYF. Written as DNA, the CDR3 is TGTGCCAGCAGCCTACTGGGGGCACTAGCGTCGAGCACAGATACGCAGTATTTT.

V is TRBV11-2 and J is TRBJ1-1; TRBD1 might be the D (5 bases). Between the trimmed V and J ends, which lost 4 bases and 3 bases, there was a span of 12 bases. The CDR3 covers 14 residues. Germline CDR1 and CDR2: SGHAT and FQNNGV. As DNA, the CDR3 is TGTGCCAGCAGCTCAAACCAGGGCTACACTGAAGCTTTCTTT. Protein: CASSSNQGYTEAFF.

The chain joins TRBV5-1 to TRBJ1-3, with D unclear. This CDR3 comprises 15 residues. From germline, CDR1 is SGHRS and CDR2 YFSETQ. Deletions cut 2 bases from V and 6 bases from J, with 15 bases between. The DNA of the CDR3 is TGCGCCAGCAGCTTTTCCGCGGATCGGGCAAACACCATATATTTT. Translated, it gives CASSFSADRANTIYF.

This sequence joins TRBV5-1 and TRBJ1-2; tentative D call: TRBD1 (6 bases). V lost 0 bases to trimming and J lost 8 bases, with 8 bases between them. The CDR3 is 12 amino acids. Looked up from germline, CDR1 is SGHRS and CDR2 is YFSETQ. The CDR3 protein is CASSLAGGGYTF. The CDR3 region has the DNA TGCGCCAGCAGCTTGGCGGGGGGCGGCTACACCTTC.

V gene TRBV7-9 combines with J gene TRBJ1-2; no reliable D call. The CDR3 contains 15 residues. Germline V lookup: CDR1 SEHNR, CDR2 FQNEAQ (reference sequence). V lost 5 bases, J lost 0 bases, and 13 bases lay in between. The DNA of the CDR3 is TGTGCCAGCAGCCAATCTACAGCTTCTAACTATGGCTACACCTTC. Translation gives CASSQSTASNYGYTF.

This chain joins TRBV24-1 and TRBJ1-5; D is ambiguous. V lost 6 bases to trimming and J lost 9 bases, with 11 bases between them. Germline CDR1 is KGHDR and CDR2 is SFDVKD. The CDR3 runs 12 residues. The CDR3 loop is CATSFSDSPQHF. DNA for the CDR3: TGTGCCACCAGTTTCAGTGACTCGCCCCAGCATTTT.

The chain couples TRBV5-4 to TRBJ1-1; 9 bases map to TRBD1. The V and J ends lost 0 bases and 5 bases, in that order; junction bases with no gene match: 5. Germline CDR1 is SGHNT and CDR2 is YYREEE (reference sequence). The CDR3 contains 15 residues. CDR3 bases: TGTGCCAGCAGCTTGGCCGGGACAGGGAGGACTGAAGCTTTCTTT. The encoded protein is CASSLAGTGRTEAFF.

The chain employs TRBV19 and TRBJ2-7; TRBD1 is a possible D gene (5 bases). Trimming removed 3 bases at V and 0 bases at J, with 15 bases between. This CDR3 comprises 16 residues. CDR1 is LNHDA, CDR2 SQIVND, per germline (reference sequence). CDR3 DNA sequence: TGTGCCAGTAGTATTCGGCTGACAGCGTACTCCTACGAGCAGTACTTC. The encoded protein is CASSIRLTAYSYEQYF.